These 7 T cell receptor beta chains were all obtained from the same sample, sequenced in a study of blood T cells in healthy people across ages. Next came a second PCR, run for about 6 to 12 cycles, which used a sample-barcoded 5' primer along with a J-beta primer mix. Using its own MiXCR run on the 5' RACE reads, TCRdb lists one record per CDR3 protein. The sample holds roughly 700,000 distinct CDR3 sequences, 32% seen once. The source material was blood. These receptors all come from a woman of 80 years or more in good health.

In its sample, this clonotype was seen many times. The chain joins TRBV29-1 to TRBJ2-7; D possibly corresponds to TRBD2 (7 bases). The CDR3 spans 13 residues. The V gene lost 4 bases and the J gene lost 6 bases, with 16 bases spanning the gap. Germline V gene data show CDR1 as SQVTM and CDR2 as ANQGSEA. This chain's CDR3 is CSVVVSGGGEQYF. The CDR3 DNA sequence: TGCAGCGTTGTGGTTTCGGGGGGCGGCGAGCAGTACTTC.

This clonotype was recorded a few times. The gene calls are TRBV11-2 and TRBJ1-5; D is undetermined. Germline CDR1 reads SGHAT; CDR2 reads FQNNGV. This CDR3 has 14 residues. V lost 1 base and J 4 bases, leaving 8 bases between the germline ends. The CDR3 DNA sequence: TGTGCCAGCAGCTTAGCGCCTTGGAATCAGCCCCAGCATTTT. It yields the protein CASSLAPWNQPQHF.

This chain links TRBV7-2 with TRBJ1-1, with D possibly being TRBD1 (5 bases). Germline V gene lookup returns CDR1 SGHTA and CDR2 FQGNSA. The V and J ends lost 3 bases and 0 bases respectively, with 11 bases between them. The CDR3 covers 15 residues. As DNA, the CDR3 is TGTGCCAGCAGCTTGGCGGGACGGATGAACACTGAAGCTTTCTTT. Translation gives CASSLAGRMNTEAFF.

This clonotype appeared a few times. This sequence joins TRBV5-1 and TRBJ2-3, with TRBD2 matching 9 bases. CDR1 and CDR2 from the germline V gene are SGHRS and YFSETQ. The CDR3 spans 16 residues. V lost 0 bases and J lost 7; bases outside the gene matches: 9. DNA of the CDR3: TGCGCCAGCAGCTTGGCCGGCGGGGGGGCCGGGAATACGCAGTATTTT. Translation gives CASSLAGGGAGNTQYF.

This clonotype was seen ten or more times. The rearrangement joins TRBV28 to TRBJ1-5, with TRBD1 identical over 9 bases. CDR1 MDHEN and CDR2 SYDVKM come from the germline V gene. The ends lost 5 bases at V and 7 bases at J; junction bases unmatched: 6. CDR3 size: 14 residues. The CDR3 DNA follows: TGTGCCAGCAGTGAAAACAGGGGGCCCCAGCCCCAGCATTTT. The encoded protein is CASSENRGPQPQHF.

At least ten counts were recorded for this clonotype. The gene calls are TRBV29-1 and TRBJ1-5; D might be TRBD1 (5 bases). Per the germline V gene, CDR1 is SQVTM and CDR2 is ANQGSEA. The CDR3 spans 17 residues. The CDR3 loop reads CRSAVADVRGRNQPQHF. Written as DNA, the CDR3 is TGCAGGTCCGCGGTAGCGGACGTGAGGGGCCGCAATCAGCCCCAGCATTTT.

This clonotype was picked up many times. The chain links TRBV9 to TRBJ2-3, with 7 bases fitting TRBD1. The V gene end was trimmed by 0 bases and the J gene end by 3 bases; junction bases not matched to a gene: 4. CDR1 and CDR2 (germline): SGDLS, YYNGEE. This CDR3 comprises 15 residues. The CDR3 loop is CASSVVGGETDTQYF. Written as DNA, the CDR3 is TGTGCCAGCAGCGTAGTAGGGGGCGAAACAGATACGCAGTATTTT.